One sample yielded the 23 T cell receptor beta chains listed below, sequenced in a study of blood T cell repertoires in COVID-19. The data were produced by immunoSEQ multiplex PCR, yet TCRdb's version contains in-frame clones alone and is incomplete. The sample comprises fewer than 350,000 clones, almost 90% of which are singletons, and 1.5% to 2% rests with the top ten. The sample comprised PBMCs or T cells enriched from blood (not recorded which). The receptor source for this set is a woman aged 18-29 years with acute COVID-19.

This chain links TRBV7-8 with TRBJ2-5, with TRBD2 identical over 10 bases. From germline, CDR1 is SGHVS and CDR2 FQNEAQ. The CDR3 sequence is 15 residues long. V was clipped by 5 bases and J by 5 bases; unmatched bases: 8. CDR3 in amino acids: CASSILAGVLETQYF. The CDR3 DNA sequence: TGTGCCAGCAGCATTCTAGCGGGAGTATTGGAGACCCAGTACTTC.

This clone has only one observation. V gene TRBV28 combines with J gene TRBJ2-3, with a possible D match to TRBD2 (5 bases). This CDR3 has 18 residues. Germline V CDR1 and CDR2: MDHEN, SYDVKM. Trimming removed 3 bases from V and 4 bases from J, with 23 bases in between. CDR3 protein: CASSLAPGSGPLPDTQYF. The CDR3 DNA follows: TGTGCCAGCAGTTTGGCCCCGGGGTCCGGACCACTCCCAGATACGCAGTATTTT.

V usage is TRBV6-5 and J usage is TRBJ2-7; 9 positions agree with TRBD1. Germline V gives CDR1 MNHEY, CDR2 SVGAGI. Trimming removed 0 bases from V and 3 bases from J; junction bases left unmatched: 6. The CDR3 totals 16 residues. As DNA, the CDR3 is TGTGCCAGCAGTTACTCCACTACAGGGGGCATCTACGAGCAGTACTTC. Translating gives CASSYSTTGGIYEQYF.

The rearrangement joins TRBV9 to TRBJ2-3, with TRBD2 matching 8 bases. This CDR3 has 16 amino acids. From germline, CDR1 is SGDLS and CDR2 YYNGEE. The V gene end was trimmed by 3 bases and the J gene end by 0 bases; junction bases not matched to a gene: 6. CDR3 region: CASSARLASSTDTQYF. CDR3 sequence (DNA): TGTGCCAGCAGCGCCCGACTAGCGTCTAGCACAGATACGCAGTATTTT. The full variable domain, in which reference TRBV9 and TRBJ2-3 provide the parts outside the CDR3, is DSGVTQTPKHLITATGQRVTLRCSPRSGDLSVYWYQQSLDQGLQFLIQYYNGEERAKGNILERFSAQQFPDLHSELNLSSLELGDSALYFCASSARLASSTDTQYFGPGTRLTVL.

The chain has TRBV28 and TRBJ2-7; 8 nucleotides line up with TRBD1. Germline assignment: CDR1 MDHEN and CDR2 SYDVKM. This CDR3 spans 14 amino acids. V was clipped by 6 bases and J by 1 base; unmatched bases: 5. The DNA for the CDR3 is TGTGCCAGCAGGGACAGGGTCGGGTCCTACGAGCAGTACTTC. It specifies CASRDRVGSYEQYF.

Note on this clone: The same CDR3 can be traced to other DNA sequences in this sample. This chain connects TRBV19 to TRBJ2-3, with 7 nucleotides matching TRBD2. Trimming removed 1 base from V and 4 bases from J; junction bases left unmatched: 2. CDR3 length: 14 amino acids. Germline CDR1 is LNHDA and CDR2 is SQIVND (reference sequence). Here the CDR3 reads CASSIGLAPDTQYF. In nucleotides, the CDR3 is TGTGCCAGTAGTATAGGACTAGCTCCAGATACGCAGTATTTT.

This clone was observed a single time. The genes are TRBV19 and TRBJ2-1, with 9 bases matching TRBD1. Trimming took 6 bases from V and 4 from J; bases not matched to a gene: 7. The CDR3 runs to 15 residues. Germline values: CDR1 LNHDA, CDR2 SQIVND (reference sequence). CDR3 in DNA: TGTGCCAGTAGATGGGGACAGGGCTTATACAATGAGCAGTTCTTC. It specifies CASRWGQGLYNEQFF.

This chain joins TRBV5-3 and TRBJ1-5, with 8 bases lining up with TRBD1. TRBV5-3 is placed among ORFs of uncertain function. Trimming at V came to 1 base and at J to 1 base, leaving 10 bases not matched to a gene. The CDR3 spans 18 residues. The CDR3 spells CARSLRACRGRSNQPQHF. In DNA, the CDR3 is TGTGCCAGAAGCTTGCGAGCGTGCAGGGGGCGAAGCAATCAGCCCCAGCATTTT.

V and J are TRBV18 and TRBJ2-3, with a possible D match to TRBD2 (5 bases). The germline V and J ends were trimmed by 4 bases and 0 bases, with 17 bases remaining between them. From germline, CDR1 is KGHSH and CDR2 LQKENI. CDR3 length: 17 amino acids. The DNA of the CDR3 is TGTGCCAGCTCACGGTCAGGCGTGGACTCAAGCACAGATACGCAGTATTTT. Translated, it gives CASSRSGVDSSTDTQYF.

This chain's CDR3 is CASSQVPGLAGKNEQFF. CDR3 DNA sequence: TGTGCCAGCAGCCAAGTACCGGGACTAGCGGGCAAAAATGAGCAGTTCTTC. This chain uses TRBV14 with TRBJ2-1; 12 nucleotides line up with TRBD2. The trim removed 1 base at V and 7 bases at J, leaving 8 bases unmatched. Germline CDR1 SGHDN, CDR2 FVKESK. This CDR3 is 17 amino acids long.

The V gene is TRBV5-1, the J gene TRBJ2-7; D is possibly TRBD1 (5 bases). V dropped 5 bases and J dropped 1 base, with 10 bases sitting between them. The CDR3 runs to 13 residues. The V gene's germline CDR1 is SGHRS and CDR2 YFSETQ. The CDR3 nucleotides read TGCGCCAGCAGTATCAGGGATTCCTACGAGCAGTACTTC. It codes for CASSIRDSYEQYF.

The rearrangement links TRBV4-2 to TRBJ2-3; D is perhaps TRBD2 (6 bases). The CDR3 contains 14 residues. V dropped 5 bases and J dropped 4 bases, with 13 bases sitting between them. Germline V gene lookup returns CDR1 LGHNA and CDR2 YNFKEQ. The CDR3 is CASSFNGGADTQYF. The CDR3, as DNA: TGTGCCAGCAGCTTTAATGGCGGGGCAGATACGCAGTATTTT.

The rearrangement uses TRBV27 and TRBJ1-1, with D perhaps TRBD1 (5 bases). The CDR3 runs 15 residues. Germline loops: CDR1 MNHEY, CDR2 SMNVEV (reference sequence). Trimming stripped 3 bases from V and 3 bases from J, with 14 bases between. The CDR3 region has the DNA TGTGCCAGCAGTTTGGGGGGGGTCGGCGACACTGAAGCTTTCTTT. This encodes CASSLGGVGDTEAFF.

The genes are TRBV6-5 and TRBJ2-7; D gene uncertain. The V end was cut by 8 bases, the J end by 2 bases, with 7 bases between. Germline V gives CDR1 MNHEY, CDR2 SVGAGI. The CDR3 has 11 amino acids. The CDR3 spells CASSAAYEQYF. The CDR3 region has the DNA TGTGCCAGCTCGGCGGCCTACGAGCAGTACTTC.

The V and J genes are TRBV10-1 and TRBJ2-1, with TRBD2 matching 7 bases. The CDR3 consists of 14 residues. Germline V CDR1 and CDR2: WNHNN, SYGVQD (reference sequence). V dropped 0 bases and J dropped 8; count of bases not matched to a gene: 4. DNA for the CDR3: TGCGCCAGCAGTGAGTCGGGAGGGACGGATGAGCAGTTCTTC. Translation gives CASSESGGTDEQFF.

This chain joins TRBV3-1 (or the pseudogene TRBV3-2) and TRBJ1-2; D uncertain. Trimming took 1 base from V and 1 from J, leaving 13 bases between them. The V gene's germline CDR1 is LGHDT and CDR2 YNNKEL (reference sequence). CDR3 size: 16 residues. Here the CDR3 DNA reads TGTGCCAGCAGCCAAGTGTGGTCCAGGAATAACTATGGCTACACCTTC. It is translated as CASSQVWSRNNYGYTF.

This clone appeared once. The V and J genes are TRBV4-2 and TRBJ2-7; D is perhaps TRBD1 (5 bases). Germline values: CDR1 LGHNA, CDR2 YNFKEQ. The V end lost 0 bases, the J end lost 5 bases, and 14 bases lay between the germline ends. The CDR3 has 15 residues. CDR3 nucleotide sequence: TGTGCCAGCAGCCAAGATCTGAGAGGCAGGGACGAGCAGTACTTC. Translated: CASSQDLRGRDEQYF.

This chain uses TRBV6-4 with TRBJ2-1; TRBD2 might be the D (5 bases). Germline CDR1 MRHNA, CDR2 SNTAGT. Trimming stripped 5 bases from V and 0 bases from J, with 11 bases between. CDR3 length equals 15 residues. The CDR3 here is CASSQEASSYNEQFF. CDR3 sequence (DNA): TGTGCCAGCAGTCAGGAGGCCAGCTCCTACAATGAGCAGTTCTTC.

The V and J genes are TRBV4-2 and TRBJ2-1, with 7 bases aligning to TRBD2. V dropped 4 bases and J dropped 0; count of bases not matched to a gene: 9. CDR1 is LGHNA, CDR2 YNFKEQ, per germline. This CDR3 region has 17 residues. Written as DNA, the CDR3 is TGTGCCAGCAGCCTTTCCTTACTAGCGTCCTCCTACAATGAGCAGTTCTTC. Translation gives CASSLSLLASSYNEQFF.

V usage is TRBV9 and J usage is TRBJ1-1; no clear D gene. The CDR3 sequence is 14 residues long. V dropped 0 bases and J dropped 0 bases, with 6 bases sitting between them. Germline V CDR1 and CDR2: SGDLS, YYNGEE. The CDR3 DNA follows: TGTGCCAGCAGCGTAGACAGCATGAACACTGAAGCTTTCTTT. Protein sequence: CASSVDSMNTEAFF.

The V and J genes are TRBV4-3 and TRBJ2-2; TRBD2 aligns across 7 bases. CDR3 size: 17 residues. CDR1 and CDR2 from the germline V gene are LGHNA and YSLEER. The junction had 13 bases not matched to a gene; V was cut back by 4 bases and J by 5 bases. The CDR3 bases are TGCGCCAGCAGCCGGTCTTTGGCGGGAGTTGGGACCGGGGAGCTGTTTTTT. Amino acid sequence: CASSRSLAGVGTGELFF.

The rearrangement links TRBV14 to TRBJ2-7; 7 bases align to TRBD2. Germline CDR1 is SGHDN and CDR2 is FVKESK. The CDR3 sequence is 17 residues long. The junction had 12 bases not matched to a gene; V was cut back by 0 bases and J by 4 bases. The CDR3 here is CASSQERTSGIEYEQYF. CDR3 DNA: TGTGCCAGCAGCCAAGAGCGGACGAGCGGGATCGAATACGAGCAGTACTTC.

The chain couples TRBV14 to TRBJ2-1; 10 bases map to TRBD2. Germline values: CDR1 SGHDN, CDR2 FVKESK. Losses at the gene ends were 1 base for V and 8 bases for J; bases not matched to a gene: 8. The CDR3 spans 16 residues. For the CDR3, the DNA is TGTGCCAGCAGCCAAGTAGCTAGCGGGAGAGGCTATGAGCAGTTCTTC. It yields the protein CASSQVASGRGYEQFF.